The 18 T cell receptor beta chains below come from one sample, sequenced in a study of blood T cell repertoires in COVID-19. Profiling relied on immunoSEQ multiplex PCR, and the TCRdb table lists in-frame clones only, not all of them. The table shows 75,000 to 95,000 clones, with 70% to 90% occurring only once. What was sequenced was peripheral blood. The receptor set was obtained from a man aged 50 or older with acute or convalescent COVID-19.

This chain joins TRBV4-1 and TRBJ2-3; 10 bases map to TRBD1. V lost 1 base and J lost 0; bases outside the gene matches: 1. The CDR3 runs to 16 residues. Germline V lookup: CDR1 MGHRA, CDR2 YSYEKL. The CDR3 nucleotides are TGCGCCAGCAGCCAAGGACAGGGGGCTAGCACAGATACGCAGTATTTT. Translating it yields CASSQGQGASTDTQYF.

The V gene is TRBV18, the J gene TRBJ1-1; D call uncertain. Germline CDR1 KGHSH, CDR2 LQKENI. This CDR3 region has 13 residues. V shed 6 bases and J shed 1 base, with 9 bases lying between them. In DNA, the CDR3 is TGTGCCAGCTCCCCGGGTGAGAACACTGAAGCTTTCTTT. It translates to CASSPGENTEAFF.

This rearrangement joins TRBV27 to TRBJ1-1, with 9 nucleotides matching TRBD1. In germline, CDR1 is MNHEY, CDR2 SMNVEV (reference sequence). The CDR3 has 16 amino acids. Trimming removed 2 bases from V and 0 bases from J; junction bases left unmatched: 4. CDR3 in amino acids: CASSLDRGGLNTEAFF. CDR3 bases: TGTGCCAGCAGTTTAGACAGGGGGGGATTGAACACTGAAGCTTTCTTT.

The chain carries TRBV5-4 and TRBJ2-3; tentatively, D is TRBD2 (6 bases). Germline V gene data show CDR1 as SGHNT and CDR2 as YYREEE (reference sequence). The V end was cut by 4 bases, the J end by 3 bases, with 18 bases between. The CDR3 has 16 residues. The CDR3 region has the DNA TGTGCCAGCAGCCGCGATTCGGGTGCGGGGACAGATACGCAGTATTTT. Its protein product is CASSRDSGAGTDTQYF.

This chain uses TRBV6-5 with TRBJ1-1, with 8 nucleotides matching TRBD1. V gave up 5 bases and J gave up 4 bases; unmatched junction bases: 6. The length of the CDR3 is 14 residues. Per the germline V gene, CDR1 is MNHEY and CDR2 is SVGAGI. In DNA form, the CDR3 reads TGTGCCAGCAGTCGACAGGGGAGTTCCACTGAAGCTTTCTTT. Encoded protein: CASSRQGSSTEAFF.

The V and J genes are TRBV6-2 or TRBV6-3 and TRBJ1-3; 7 nucleotides match TRBD1. Trimming removed 2 bases from V and 0 bases from J; junction bases left unmatched: 1. CDR1 is MNHEY and CDR2 is SVGEGT in the germline V gene. The CDR3 is 15 amino acids. As DNA, the CDR3 is TGTGCCAGCAGTTACGACAGGGCCTCTGGAAACACCATATATTTT. Protein sequence: CASSYDRASGNTIYF.

This clone has a handful of counts. V gene TRBV6-5 combines with J gene TRBJ2-7; 8 bases line up with TRBD1. The germline gives CDR1 MNHEY, CDR2 SVGAGI. Germline trimming cut 1 base from V and 2 bases from J; bases unmatched to any gene: 1. This CDR3 is 14 amino acids long. The CDR3 reads CASSYWTGPYEQYF. The DNA for the CDR3 is TGTGCCAGCAGTTACTGGACAGGGCCCTACGAGCAGTACTTC.

V gene TRBV4-1 combines with J gene TRBJ2-1; 10 nucleotides line up with TRBD1. The CDR3 spans 19 residues. Per the germline V gene, CDR1 is MGHRA and CDR2 is YSYEKL. J was trimmed by 7 bases and V by 1 base; bases with no gene match: 16. The CDR3 loop reads CASSQASGQGTGAGNEQFF. The CDR3 DNA sequence: TGCGCCAGCAGCCAAGCGTCCGGACAAGGGACAGGGGCAGGGAATGAGCAGTTCTTC.

CDR3 protein: CASSLEGLAGTYNEQFF. CDR3 sequence (DNA): TGTGCCAGCAGCTTGGAGGGACTAGCGGGTACCTACAATGAGCAGTTCTTC. V usage is TRBV5-8 and J usage is TRBJ2-1; 12 bases match TRBD2. This CDR3 is 17 amino acids long. CDR1 and CDR2 from the germline V gene are SGHTS and YDEGEE. V shed 0 bases, J shed 2 bases, and the junction held 3 bases outside the gene matches.

The V and J genes are TRBV7-8 and TRBJ2-7; 13 bases agree with TRBD2. V was pared by 1 base and J by 9 bases, with 3 bases of the junction left unmatched. This CDR3 comprises 14 residues. The germline CDR1 and CDR2 sequences are SGHVS and FQNEAQ. DNA of the CDR3: TGTGCCAGCAGCTTAGGGACTAGCGGGAGCGGGCAGTACTTC. Translating it yields CASSLGTSGSGQYF.

The sample holds one count of this clone. The V call is TRBV27, the J call TRBJ2-1; the match to TRBD2 covers 15 bases. Germline CDR1 reads MNHEY; CDR2 reads SMNVEV (reference sequence). The CDR3 spans 18 residues. Trimming cost V 4 bases and J 8 bases; bases outside gene matches: 12. This CDR3 reads CASSSPGTSGRSDDEQFF. The CDR3 region has the DNA TGTGCCAGCAGTTCTCCGGGGACTAGCGGGAGGTCTGACGATGAGCAGTTCTTC.

For the CDR3, the DNA is TGTGCCAGCTCACCGCGGGAGTCGGGGACCGGGGAGCTGTTTTTT. As protein: CASSPRESGTGELFF. V gene TRBV18 combines with J gene TRBJ2-2; 7 nucleotides align to TRBD2. CDR1 is KGHSH and CDR2 is LQKENI in the germline V gene. V was pared by 3 bases and J by 5 bases, with 6 bases of the junction left unmatched. This CDR3 comprises 15 residues.

This chain joins TRBV19 and TRBJ1-1; unclear D gene. Trimming pared 7 bases from V and 4 bases from J, leaving 10 bases between. The CDR3 covers 12 residues. Germline assignment: CDR1 LNHDA and CDR2 SQIVND (reference sequence). The CDR3 nucleotides read TGTGCCAGTATGGGGAGGATCACTGAAGCTTTCTTT. Amino acid sequence: CASMGRITEAFF.

J is TRBJ1-1 and V is TRBV19, with 8 bases lining up with TRBD1. This CDR3 has 12 amino acids. V was pared by 5 bases and J by 5 bases, with 1 base of the junction left unmatched. Germline CDR1 reads LNHDA; CDR2 reads SQIVND (reference sequence). CDR3 DNA sequence: TGTGCCAGTAGTGACAGGGGAACTGAAGCTTTCTTT. It specifies CASSDRGTEAFF.

CDR3 protein: CASSLRQGPQPQHF. The CDR3, as DNA: TGTGCCAGTAGTTTAAGACAGGGGCCTCAGCCCCAGCATTTT. This chain links TRBV19 with TRBJ1-5, with 8 bases fitting TRBD1. This CDR3 contains 14 residues. V lost 5 bases and J lost 6; bases outside the gene matches: 6. Germline-derived CDR1 and CDR2 are LNHDA and SQIVND (reference sequence).

The chain uses TRBV10-3 and TRBJ2-3; 9 bases map to TRBD1. The ends lost 0 bases at V and 4 bases at J; junction bases unmatched: 8. The germline gives CDR1 ENHRY, CDR2 SYGVKD. The CDR3 extends over 17 amino acids. In nucleotides, the CDR3 is TGTGCCATCAGTGAGTCGACAGGGACAGGGAGGTCAGATACGCAGTATTTT. This encodes CAISESTGTGRSDTQYF.

In this sample, this clone turned up a few times. This chain uses TRBV7-9 with TRBJ1-3; possibly TRBD1 for D (5 bases). The CDR3 length is 18 residues. Germline CDR1 and CDR2: SEHNR and FQNEAQ (reference sequence). Trimming took off 5 bases at V and 6 bases at J, with 26 bases between the two ends. Written as DNA, the CDR3 is TGTGCCAGCAGCAAAGCAGTCGGACAACGAGTAGATTCAAACACCATATATTTT. Its protein product is CASSKAVGQRVDSNTIYF.

The rearrangement links TRBV27 to TRBJ2-4; the D is unclear. The germline CDR1 and CDR2 sequences are MNHEY and SMNVEV (reference sequence). The germline V and J ends were trimmed by 3 bases and 1 base, with 10 bases remaining between them. The CDR3 totals 15 residues. The CDR3 DNA reads as TGTGCCAGCAGTTTCGGTACCGCGGCCAAAAACATTCAGTACTTC. Protein sequence: CASSFGTAAKNIQYF.